This paragraph reports one TCR beta chain. Its antigen is not known. The PCR used 60 Vbeta and 13 Jbeta primers. Generated by immunoSEQ multiplex PCR, the TCRdb table keeps only in-frame clones and is missing some. Its clone listing holds about 20,000 clones. These data come from a study of cytomegalovirus exposure and HLA in healthy donors. Donors were ostensibly healthy at sampling, although undocumented immune exposures were probable. Study-wide points: Sequencing depth across donors, presence/absence analyses assumed, was roughly uniform. Researchers reported in a later analysis that a missense DCLRE1C variant was tied to TCR beta V- and J-gene trimming.

The TCR sequence derives from a man between 60 and 75 years old in good health and CMV-seropositive. Sequenced: PBMCs.

CDR3 in DNA: TGCAGCGTTGAGGGGGGACCTAACTATGGCTACACCTTC. Its translation is CSVEGGPNYGYTF. The chain is built from TRBV29-1 and TRBJ1-2, with D perhaps TRBD1 (5 bases). CDR3 length: 13 amino acids. Trimming pared 3 bases from V and 0 bases from J, leaving 8 bases between. Germline CDR1 SQVTM, CDR2 ANQGSEA.